This T cell receptor beta chain derives from a study of cytomegalovirus exposure and HLA in healthy donors (dated by TCRdb to about 2017). Regarding the research as a whole: In an earlier analysis of 587 of the donors, under 300 Gb of sequence data and 90 million to 130 million unique TCR beta sequences from some 170 million T cells were reported. About 300 gigabases of sequencing data and tens of millions of unique TCR sequences were included in an early release covering 550 to 800 HLA-typed donors. Of the roughly 390 genotyped donors, 65% to 90% fell in the genetic ancestry cluster associated with self-reported Caucasian donors. The study was designed to test whether signatures of past pathogen exposure could be identified by cataloging public T cell receptors. The study used immunosequencing to profile the T cell repertoires of more than 650 subjects and linked those repertoires to cytomegalovirus serostatus. Besides the first cohort of 550 to 750 subjects, a separate validation cohort made up of roughly 120 different subjects was used. To predict cytomegalovirus infection status, the study combined high-throughput TCR immunosequencing, statistical association of individual TCRs with disease status, and machine learning. A later analysis re-examined previously published TCR beta repertoires from several hundred donors and added high-resolution HLA genotyping to investigate patterns of TCR occurrence. Rather than using new phenotypic data, the later analysis identified candidate immune exposures from TCR beta sequences and from how often those sequences occurred across donors. In an earlier analysis of 587 of the donors, high-throughput TCR beta sequencing was used to judge whether each TCR beta V gene segment behaved as functional or pseudogenic. Alongside the repertoire data, information on donor age, sex, ethnicity and CMV serostatus was compiled. A later genetic analysis used genome-wide SNP genotypes for about 65% of the roughly 670 donors, treating that subset as a discovery cohort. All discovery cohort repertoires had been generated on a single sequencing platform. Class I and class II HLA loci were covered by the typing at four-digit resolution. Typing coverage differed by locus: A, B, C, DRB1 and DQB1 were typed in about 629-640 donors, DQA1 in roughly 510, DPA1 in around 610, and DPB1 in approximately 450. Four or five DR-DQ haplotypes were treated as single units for association and clustering because of strong linkage in the cohort. Among some 410 genotyped donors of the cohort, an average of around 250,000 unique TCR beta nucleotide sequences was sequenced per donor, of which about 18% were non-productive. General findings and caveats noted by the study authors: Presence/absence analyses assumed roughly uniform sequencing depth across donors, an assumption that may not hold. When HLA alleles, especially DR and DQ, strongly co-occurred, attributing TCR associations to individual alleles was difficult. Compared with the roughly 700-donor mean, donors in an Asian-associated ancestry cluster had fewer N-insertions in productive TCRs, according to a later genetic analysis. The study listed 150 to 200 TCR beta chains as associated with cytomegalovirus. The sequencing pipeline was judged likely to have produced a cluster of highly shared sequence variants as a technical artifact. Because some donors lacked HLA typing at each locus, the association tests relied only on the typed subset. In vitro tests confirmed that a few of the cytomegalovirus-associated TCR beta chains recognize cytomegalovirus antigens. While some public TCRs were present in many individuals, most TCR sequences turned up only very rarely across donors. According to a later analysis, most CMV-associated TCR beta chains appeared to be HLA-restricted, and the HLA associations seemed to be driven largely by CMV exposure. A later analysis reported that several top co-occurrence clusters appeared linked to parvovirus B19, influenza, CMV and Epstein-Barr virus. Cytomegalovirus status was reported to be diagnosed by the classifier with high specificity and sensitivity in both the original and validation cohorts. For the cohort, immune exposure information was limited to CMV serostatus. Correlated functional status among segregating V segments might reflect linkage disequilibrium, but an unknown experimental factor could not be ruled out. Broadly in line with IMGT annotations, most TCR beta V segments showed up in productive rearrangements about 90% or about 30% of the time in an earlier analysis of 587 of the donors. According to a later analysis, TCR association rates differed among HLA loci, with DRB1 alleles showing the most associated TCRs and HLA-C alleles showing the fewest. According to the authors, the approach could potentially be generalized to other disease states and immunological phenotypes. A later analysis associated about 18,000 TCR beta sequences with specific HLA alleles at a false discovery rate of 0.05. Because counts were too low, under 20 rarely observed V segments, including chromosome 9 orphons, were left out of the earlier analysis of over 550 of the donors. Compared with equally common non-associated chains, HLA-associated TCR beta chains in a later analysis were more clonally expanded and had lower generation probabilities. Only TCR beta chains were sequenced in this cohort, and the absence of alpha or paired-chain data limited detectable features. The 87-base-pair reads could not distinguish some IMGT-functional V segments, including TRBV6-2 and TRBV6-3, so those segments were excluded. A further reported finding was that TCR beta sequences accurately predicted the HLA-A and HLA-B alleles for most subjects in the first cohort. An association between a missense DCLRE1C variant and V-gene and J-gene trimming of TCR beta chains was found in a later genetic analysis and replicated in an independent cohort.

As concerns this clone: It has no known antigen specificity. Qualities for individual bases were not recorded, and no much larger clone is one base off.

The cohort was made up of hundreds of healthy bone marrow donors. At the time of sampling, all cohort members were nominally healthy, though unrecorded immune exposures were likely present. The donor was CMV seropositive and was included in the group of 290 or so seropositive cohort members. Every donor gave a peripheral blood sample, and the peripheral blood mononuclear cells from that sample were used for TCR beta sequencing. Genomic DNA was extracted from the blood cell samples with the Qiagen DNeasy Blood Extraction Kit. Libraries came from the immunoSEQ multiplex PCR assay. For the multiplex PCR, a mixture combining 60 forward primers for TCR Vbeta segments and 13 reverse primers for TCR Jbeta segments was used. The CDR3 region of rearranged TCR beta genes was amplified from genomic DNA by a multiplex PCR assay. Amplified TCR beta libraries were sequenced as 87-base-pair reads on the Illumina HiSeq System. As for the authors' bioinformatics: A later analysis counted about 76 million unique TCR beta chains across the 666 repertoires, and around 9.9 million of these chains were shared by at least two donors. A nearest-neighbor algorithm error-corrected the raw reads and collapsed the reads into unique sequences, merging closely related sequences to remove PCR and sequencing errors. Alignment of CDR3 sequences to IMGT reference sequences was used to assign V, D and J gene segments. For a sequence to be retained, at least a six-nucleotide match to both a V gene segment and a J gene segment was required. Rearrangements were called productive when the CDR3 lacked stop codons and stayed in frame with V and J; all others were non-productive. Following IMGT convention, CDR3 was defined as the stretch from the second conserved V-encoded cysteine to the conserved J-encoded phenylalanine. In an earlier analysis of more than 550 of the donors, sequences lacking an unambiguous match to a single V gene segment were excluded. An earlier analysis of a few hundred of the donors called V segments functional above 56.7% productive rearrangements and segregating when the between-donor standard deviation exceeded 5%. To diagnose cytomegalovirus status from the catalog of TCR beta chain sequences, a statistical classification framework was built. A later analysis assigned V and J genes by comparing TCR nucleotide sequences with IMGT/GENE-DB human TR gene sequences. The TCRdist pipeline was used in a later analysis to assign CDR3 sequences and most-parsimonious VDJ recombination scenarios. In a later analysis, each TCR beta chain was defined by its CDR3 amino acid sequence together with its V-gene family, and reads without a unique V-gene family were excluded. As a way to deal with suspected cross-contamination and a sequencing artifact, a later analysis dropped 450 to 600 nucleotide sequences that were highly shared and had low generation probability. In a later analysis, a clonal expansion index was calculated for each public chain from normalized within-repertoire ranks of inferred template counts. In a later analysis, generation probabilities were computed with a VDJ recombination model fitted to out-of-frame rearrangements, and the resulting probabilities were checked against IGoR. In a later analysis, TCR-TCR, TCR-HLA and TCR-CMV co-occurrence was scored with hypergeometric tests, and a repertoire-size bias correction was applied to TCR pairs. To estimate false discovery rates, a later analysis permuted the HLA or CMV assignments 20 times. In a later analysis, co-occurring TCRs were grouped using DBSCAN, with TCRdist sequence similarity added in when clustering inside HLA-allele-positive subsets. Repertoires with fewer than 30,000 or more than 120,000 public chains, plus five repertoires with anomalous nucleotide sharing, were excluded from co-occurrence clustering. Imported from immuneACCESS, the table was reduced by TCRdb to in-frame sequences with V and J called. These copies leave out some clones; in studies compared against another copy, an unresolved V gene accounts for under half, and the cause of the remainder is not known. V, J and clone size reflect that table, while D and trimming were determined from the DNA. The sample table records 150,000 to 200,000 clones; around 80% of these occur just once. Clones ranked in the top ten supply approximately 3.4% of the sample.

CDR1 and CDR2 are drawn from the germline V gene (reference sequence): LNHDA, SQIVND. V lost 3 bases and J lost 1 base, and the count of bases not matched to a germline gene is 12. From the cysteine through the phenylalanine, the CDR3 covers 17 amino acids. Of the read, only the CDR3 DNA is kept; its 51 bases are in frame from base 1. The receptor was isolated from a woman in her forties or fifties in good health and CMV-seropositive. The rearrangement combines TRBV19 with TRBJ2-7, and 7 junctional nucleotides match TRBD1. The sample was PBMCs. The CDR3 amino acid sequence is: CASSIGAGTVFSYEQYF. The nucleotide sequence is TGTGCCAGTAGTATCGGTGCTGGGACAGTTTTTTCCTACGAGCAGTACTTC.